The clone carrying this T cell receptor (beta chain) came up many times. The CDR3 has 15 residues. Germline CDR1 is LGHNA and CDR2 is YSLEER. V was pared by 2 bases and J by 0 bases, with 10 bases between. TCRdb used MiXCR to reprocess the 5' RACE reads, holding one entry per CDR3 protein. The sample lists 55,000 to 75,000 distinct CDR3 sequences; about 2.5% were seen once. This record comes from a study of neurological immune-mediated disorders. This chain links TRBV4-3 with TRBJ1-1, with D perhaps TRBD1 (5 bases). The sequence derives from a man over 45 with multiple sclerosis. The sample was PBMCs. In nucleotides, the CDR3 is TGCGCCAGCAGCCAATCCGGGACGGTGAACACTGAAGCTTTCTTT. Amino acids: CASSQSGTVNTEAFF.